This T cell receptor beta chain was retrieved from a study of blood T cell repertoires in COVID-19. For the study at large: Researchers got acute and convalescent COVID-19 samples from the United States, Italy and Spain. In each case, the material was cDNA or gDNA derived from T cells, B-cell-depleted T cells, or PBMCs.

As handled by the study authors: Using reference gene primer amplification, nucleated cell counts were estimated. Measured with immunoSEQ multiplex PCR; TCRdb has only the in-frame clones, and not every one. From that table come the V and J calls and clone size; the DNA was used to work out D and trimming. The sample shows some 250,000 clones, about 70% of them seen only once. Germline assignment: CDR1 MGHDK and CDR2 SYGVNS. V lost 6 bases and J 2 bases, leaving 11 bases between the germline ends. The CDR3 spans 15 residues. Sequenced material: peripheral blood. The sequence derives from a woman older than 75 with acute or convalescent COVID-19. The rearrangement uses TRBV25-1 and TRBJ2-6, with D possibly matching TRBD1 (6 bases). Here the CDR3 DNA reads TGTGCCAGCAGCCCCGACAGGCCTGGGGCCAACGTCCTGACTTTC. Amino acids: CASSPDRPGANVLTF. Full variable domain (remainder filled in from reference TRBV25-1 and TRBJ2-6): EADIYQTPRYLVIGTGKKITLECSQTMGHDKMYWYQQDPGMELHLIHYSYGVNSTEKGDLSSESTVSRIRTEHFPLTLESARPSHTSQYLCASSPDRPGANVLTFGAGSRLTVL.